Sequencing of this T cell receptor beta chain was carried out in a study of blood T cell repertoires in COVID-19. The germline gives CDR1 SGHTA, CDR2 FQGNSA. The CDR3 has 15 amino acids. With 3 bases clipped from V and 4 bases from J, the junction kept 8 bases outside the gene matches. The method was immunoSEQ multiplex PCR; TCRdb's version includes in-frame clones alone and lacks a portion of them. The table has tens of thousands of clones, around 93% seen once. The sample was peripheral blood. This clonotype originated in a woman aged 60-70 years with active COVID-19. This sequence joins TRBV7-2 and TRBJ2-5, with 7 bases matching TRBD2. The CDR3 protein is CASSFGAGRRETQYF. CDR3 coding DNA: TGTGCCAGCAGCTTTGGAGCGGGGAGGAGAGAGACCCAGTACTTC. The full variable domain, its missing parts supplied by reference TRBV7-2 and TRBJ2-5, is GAGVSQSPSNKVTEKGKDVELRCDPISGHTALYWYRQSLGQGLEFLIYFQGNSAPDKSGLPSDRFSAERTGGSVSTLTIQRTQQEDSAVYLCASSFGAGRRETQYFGPGTRLLVL.